The count of the clone carrying this T cell receptor (beta chain) is one. Its antigen is not identified. The sample comes from a study of OX40 agonist ivuxolimab in advanced cancers. Background on the study: People in dose escalation had one of these cancers: hepatocellular carcinoma, melanoma, renal cell or head and neck cancer. Partial responses were achieved by three patients, of whom one had hepatocellular carcinoma and two had cutaneous melanoma. Findings and caveats of the study: Certain nonresponders likewise exhibited a low normalized T-cell clonal expansion.

The CDR3 extends over 18 amino acids. Trimming pared 4 bases from V and 0 bases from J, leaving 19 bases between. Researchers took blood at baseline, on cycle 4 day 1, and on cycle 7 day 1. The protocol was immunoSEQ multiplex PCR, while the TCRdb copy is restricted to in-frame clones and leaves out a portion. Among 90,000 or so clones listed, more than 85% were seen once. The sample was CD4+ or CD8+ T cells sorted from blood, taken in a trial of the OX40 agonist ivuxolimab. The TCR originated in an adult with an advanced solid tumor such as melanoma, head and neck, liver or kidney cancer. The chain uses TRBV23-1 and TRBJ1-5; the D gene is possibly TRBD1 (5 bases). TRBV23-1 is noted as an ORF with a role that remains uncertain. CDR3 sequence reads: CASSPNRPGHHSNQPQHF. CDR3 coding DNA: TGCGCCAGCAGTCCGAATCGGCCCGGACACCATAGCAATCAGCCCCAGCATTTT.